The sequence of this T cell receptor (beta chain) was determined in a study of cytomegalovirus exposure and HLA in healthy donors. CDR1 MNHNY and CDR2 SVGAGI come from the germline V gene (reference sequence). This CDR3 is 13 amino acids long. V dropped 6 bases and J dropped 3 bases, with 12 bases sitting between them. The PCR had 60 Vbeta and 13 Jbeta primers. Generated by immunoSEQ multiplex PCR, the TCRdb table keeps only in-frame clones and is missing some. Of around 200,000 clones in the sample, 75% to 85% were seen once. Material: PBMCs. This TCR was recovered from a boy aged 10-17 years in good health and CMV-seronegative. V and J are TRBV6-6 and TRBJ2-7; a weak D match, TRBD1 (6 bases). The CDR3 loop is CASRTGQIYEQYF. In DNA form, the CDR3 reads TGTGCCAGCAGAACGGGACAAATCTACGAGCAGTACTTC.